The rows below give T cell receptor beta chains drawn from one sample of a study of blood T cell repertoires in COVID-19. The table came from immunoSEQ multiplex PCR; TCRdb's copy has only in-frame clones and leaves some out. The sample includes around 100,000 clones, about four fifths of them seen just once. The sequenced sample consisted of peripheral blood. The receptors come from an elderly man with COVID-19, enrolled during active disease. Each CDR3 is given with its conserved first and last residue. Fields, in order: J gene, V gene, clone size, D gene, CDR3 protein, CDR3 DNA. The D gene is left open where the match is weak. Expanded clones get a size class; other rows say once, few or many, or leave the size out.

>TRBJ2-1|TRBV29-1|NA|NA
CSVETGESKGYYNEQFF
TGCAGCGTTGAAACGGGGGAGTCAAAGGGGTACTACAATGAGCAGTTCTTC
>TRBJ1-4|TRBV4-3|NA|NA
CASSQDTGVAEKLFF
TGCGCCAGCAGCCAAGATACCGGGGTGGCTGAAAAACTGTTTTTT
>TRBJ1-4|TRBV4-2|NA|NA
CASSQGQGEKLFF
TGTGCCAGCAGCCAAGGCCAGGGGGAAAAACTGTTTTTT
>TRBJ2-3|TRBV5-1|NA|TRBD2
CASSLEGRGFSTDTQYF
TGCGCCAGCAGCTTGGAGGGGCGGGGGTTCTCCACAGATACGCAGTATTTT
>TRBJ1-1|TRBV11-3|NA|TRBD1
CASSQQGVGTEAFF
TGTGCCAGCAGCCAACAGGGGGTTGGGACTGAAGCTTTCTTT
>TRBJ2-7|TRBV27|once|NA
CASSRRGAWEQYF
TGTGCCAGCAGCCGACGGGGGGCTTGGGAGCAGTACTTC
>TRBJ2-3|TRBV10-3|NA|NA
CAISESRVSTDTQYF
TGTGCCATCAGTGAAAGCAGGGTAAGCACAGATACGCAGTATTTT
>TRBJ1-6|TRBV27|NA|NA
CASSQGAPGDSPLHF
TGTGCCAGCAGCCAAGGGGCTCCGGGGGATTCACCCCTCCACTTT
>TRBJ1-2|TRBV10-1|once|NA
CASSPDWDLYGYTF
TGCGCCAGCAGCCCGGACTGGGATCTATACGGCTACACCTTC
>TRBJ2-2|TRBV18|NA|NA
CASSPTGHLGAGELFF
TGTGCCAGCTCACCAACAGGGCACCTCGGCGCCGGGGAGCTGTTTTTT
>TRBJ1-2|TRBV10-3|NA|NA
CAISAREGTNYGYTF
TGTGCCATCAGTGCTAGGGAGGGGACCAACTATGGCTACACCTTC
>TRBJ2-1|TRBV5-1|NA|TRBD2
CASSSGLSYNEQFF
TGCGCCAGCAGCTCGGGACTATCCTACAATGAGCAGTTCTTC
>TRBJ2-1|TRBV7-9|NA|NA
CASSLRLSEQFF
TGTGCCAGCAGCTTACGTCTCAGTGAGCAGTTCTTC
>TRBJ2-5|TRBV9|NA|NA
CASSYRGTQETQYF
TGTGCCAGCAGCTACCGGGGGACCCAAGAGACCCAGTACTTC
>TRBJ2-1|TRBV3-1/TRBV3-2|NA|NA
CASSQANSAYNEQFF
TGTGCCAGCAGCCAAGCAAATAGCGCCTACAATGAGCAGTTCTTC
>TRBJ2-1|TRBV7-3|NA|NA
CASSVDRWDNEQFF
TGTGCCAGCAGCGTTGACAGGTGGGACAATGAGCAGTTCTTC
>TRBJ1-3|TRBV11-2|NA|TRBD1
CASSLGQGAGNTIYF
TGTGCCAGCAGCTTGGGACAGGGTGCAGGAAACACCATATATTTT
>TRBJ1-1|TRBV7-9|NA|NA
CASKETVRLKAFF
TGTGCCAGCAAAGAGACTGTTCGCCTTAAAGCTTTCTTT
>TRBJ2-7|TRBV6-5|NA|NA
CASSRGISYEQYF
TGTGCCAGCAGTAGGGGGATCTCCTACGAGCAGTACTTC
>TRBJ1-2|TRBV19|NA|TRBD1
CASRNRGTEGYTF
TGTGCCAGTAGGAACAGGGGGACTGAGGGCTACACCTTC
>TRBJ2-1|TRBV9|NA|TRBD1
CASSARDRAYNEQFF
TGTGCCAGCAGCGCCCGGGACAGGGCCTACAATGAGCAGTTCTTC
>TRBJ2-5|TRBV28|NA|NA
CASRAPTPFQETQYF
TGTGCCAGCAGGGCTCCGACTCCCTTCCAAGAGACCCAGTACTTC
>TRBJ1-4|TRBV18|NA|TRBD1
CASSPGQGGNEKLFF
TGTGCCAGCTCACCGGGACAGGGAGGCAATGAAAAACTGTTTTTT
>TRBJ1-2|TRBV5-8|NA|NA
CASSLEAIFSYGYTF
TGTGCCAGCAGCTTGGAAGCAATCTTTAGCTATGGCTACACCTTC
>TRBJ2-7|TRBV9|NA|TRBD1
CASSVTGVGYEQYF
TGTGCCAGCAGCGTGACAGGGGTGGGCTACGAGCAGTACTTC
>TRBJ1-5|TRBV7-2|NA|NA
CASSLWLTTNQPQHF
TGTGCCAGCAGCTTATGGTTGACGACTAATCAGCCCCAGCATTTT
>TRBJ2-7|TRBV18|NA|TRBD2
CASWGGSGTEQYF
TGTGCCAGCTGGGGCGGGAGCGGGACCGAGCAGTACTTC